A single sample gave rise to the 17 T cell receptor beta chains below, sequenced in a study of radiotherapy plus CTLA-4 blockade in lung cancer. Measured with immunoSEQ multiplex PCR; TCRdb has only the in-frame clones, and not every one. The sample has approximately 52,000 clones, roughly 77% seen once; the top ten hold 2% to 3%. The sequencing here drew on peripheral blood, taken from a patient treated with radiotherapy plus ipilimumab. The source is a human donor with non-small cell lung cancer whose response to radiotherapy plus ipilimumab could not be evaluated.

The chain combines TRBV4-1 with TRBJ1-4, with 8 bases identical to TRBD1. CDR1 and CDR2 (germline): MGHRA, YSYEKL. The CDR3 length is 15 residues. The V gene end was trimmed by 1 base and the J gene end by 8 bases; junction bases not matched to a gene: 6. The chain's CDR3 is CASSQGEQGGEKLFF. CDR3 nucleotide sequence: TGCGCCAGCAGCCAAGGGGAACAGGGGGGCGAAAAACTGTTTTTT.

The sample holds one count of this clone. The chain carries TRBV5-1 and TRBJ2-5, with TRBD2 as a possible D gene (5 bases). Per the germline V gene, CDR1 is SGHRS and CDR2 is YFSETQ. The CDR3 spans 14 residues. The ends were cut back, 0 bases at V and 6 bases at J, with 12 bases in the middle. CDR3 sequence: CASSLGTSFQTQYF. DNA for the CDR3: TGCGCCAGCAGCTTGGGAACTAGTTTCCAGACCCAGTACTTC.

This clone occurred a few times. The rearrangement joins TRBV6-1 to TRBJ2-2, with 8 bases matching TRBD2. The germline CDR1 and CDR2 sequences are MNHNS and SASEGT. With V trimmed by 5 bases and J by 5 bases, 7 bases remained unmatched. This CDR3 region has 15 residues. The CDR3 DNA follows: TGTGCCAGCAGTCTACTAGCGGATGGGACCGGGGAGCTGTTTTTT. Its protein product is CASSLLADGTGELFF.

The chain couples TRBV7-2 to TRBJ2-1; D gene uncertain. Germline CDR1 SGHTA, CDR2 FQGNSA. Trimming cost V 1 base and J 2 bases, with 9 bases left between them. The CDR3 has 15 amino acids. DNA for the CDR3: TGTGCCAGCAGCTTAGGGTGGGCCACCTACAATGAGCAGTTCTTC. Amino acids: CASSLGWATYNEQFF. Full variable domain (remainder filled in from reference TRBV7-2 and TRBJ2-1): GAGVSQSPSNKVTEKGKDVELRCDPISGHTALYWYRQSLGQGLEFLIYFQGNSAPDKSGLPSDRFSAERTGGSVSTLTIQRTQQEDSAVYLCASSLGWATYNEQFFGPGTRLTVL.

V and J are TRBV19 and TRBJ1-1; D may be TRBD1 (6 bases). The CDR3 consists of 13 residues. Trimming stripped 3 bases from V and 1 base from J, with 6 bases between. Germline V gene sequence: CDR1 LNHDA, CDR2 SQIVND (reference sequence). The CDR3 bases are TGTGCCAGTAGTATGACAGGGAACACTGAAGCTTTCTTT. This translates into CASSMTGNTEAFF.

The sample holds one count of this clone. The J gene is TRBJ2-3, the V gene TRBV30; no clear D gene. From germline, CDR1 is GTSNPN and CDR2 SVGIG (reference sequence). The CDR3 runs 11 residues. Trimming shortened V by 3 bases and J by 4 bases, and 5 bases separated the two germline ends. The CDR3 DNA sequence: TGTGCCTGGAGCCGCGCAGATACGCAGTATTTT. Its translation is CAWSRADTQYF. The full variable domain, with the rest looked up from reference TRBV30 and TRBJ2-3, is SQTIHQWPATLVQPVGSPLSLECTVEGTSNPNLYWYRQAAGRGLQLLFYSVGIGQISSEVPQNLSASRPQDRQFILSSKKLLLSDSGFYLCAWSRADTQYFGPGTRLTVL.

This chain links TRBV23-1 with TRBJ1-2; D is uncertain. TRBV23-1 is identified as an open reading frame with a role that is uncertain. V dropped 8 bases and J dropped 4 bases, with 17 bases sitting between them. The CDR3 spans 14 residues. CDR3 sequence: CASHRPGKVYGYTF. CDR3 sequence (DNA): TGCGCCAGCCACCGCCCGGGGAAGGTCTATGGCTACACCTTC.

The chain uses TRBV5-1 and TRBJ1-3; tentatively, D is TRBD1 (6 bases). This CDR3 has 14 amino acids. CDR1 is SGHRS and CDR2 is YFSETQ in the germline V gene. With 0 bases removed from V and 3 bases from J, the gap between germline ends came to 7 bases. The CDR3 is CASSLAGVGNTIYF. CDR3 nucleotides: TGCGCCAGCAGCTTGGCAGGGGTTGGAAACACCATATATTTT. The full variable domain, its missing parts supplied by reference TRBV5-1 and TRBJ1-3, is KAGVTQTPRYLIKTRGQQVTLSCSPISGHRSVSWYQQTPGQGLQFLFEYFSETQRNKGNFPGRFSGRQFSNSRSEMNVSTLELGDSALYLCASSLAGVGNTIYFGEGSWLTVV.

V is TRBV4-1 and J is TRBJ2-5, with D possibly TRBD2 on 5 matching bases. Germline V gives CDR1 MGHRA, CDR2 YSYEKL. V lost 3 bases and J lost 5, with 13 bases in between. CDR3 length: 14 amino acids. The CDR3: CASSHAGESETQYF. CDR3 in DNA: TGCGCCAGCAGCCACGCCGGGGAGTCGGAGACCCAGTACTTC.

This sequence joins TRBV28 and TRBJ1-1, with D perhaps TRBD1 (5 bases). V was trimmed by 5 bases and J by 3 bases, leaving 16 bases between them. Germline values: CDR1 MDHEN, CDR2 SYDVKM. CDR3 length equals 15 residues. DNA for the CDR3: TGTGCCAGCAGTAGACAAGGGGTTGTGGACACTGAAGCTTTCTTT. Its protein product is CASSRQGVVDTEAFF. The full variable domain, rest sourced from reference TRBV28 and TRBJ1-1, is DVKVTQSSRYLVKRTGEKVFLECVQDMDHENMFWYRQDPGLGLRLIYFSYDVKMKEKGDIPEGYSVSREKKERFSLILESASTNQTSMYLCASSRQGVVDTEAFFGQGTRLTVV.

The chain links TRBV18 to TRBJ2-6; D might be TRBD2 (7 bases). V was clipped by 7 bases and J by 3 bases, with 13 bases between them. This CDR3 has 15 amino acids. Germline V lookup: CDR1 KGHSH, CDR2 LQKENI. The CDR3 region has the DNA TGTGCCAGCTTCACGGGGGGCGTTGGGGCCAACGTCCTGACTTTC. The encoded protein is CASFTGGVGANVLTF.

There are a few counts of this clone. J is TRBJ2-5 and V is TRBV9, with D uncertain. The germline V and J ends were trimmed by 0 bases and 0 bases, with 6 bases remaining between them. The CDR3 has 14 residues. Per the germline V gene, CDR1 is SGDLS and CDR2 is YYNGEE. CDR3 loop: CASSVGADQETQYF. The CDR3 DNA sequence: TGTGCCAGCAGCGTAGGGGCCGACCAAGAGACCCAGTACTTC.

Many counts were recorded for this clone. CDR3 sequence reads: CASSQQTGGRNTIYF. In nucleotides, the CDR3 is TGCGCCAGCAGCCAACAGACAGGGGGCAGAAACACCATATATTTT. The chain combines TRBV4-3 with TRBJ1-3; TRBD1 matches 10 bases. Germline V gene data show CDR1 as LGHNA and CDR2 as YSLEER. The junction had 3 bases not matched to a gene; V was cut back by 2 bases and J by 5 bases. The CDR3 covers 15 residues.

The chain has TRBV5-5 and TRBJ1-2; 11 bases align to TRBD1. The length of the CDR3 is 16 residues. Germline-derived CDR1 and CDR2 are SGHKS and YYEKEE (reference sequence). The J segment lost 3 bases and the V segment lost 4 bases, leaving 8 bases of the junction unmatched. The CDR3 is CASSLGQGAMDYGYTF. The CDR3 bases are TGTGCCAGCAGCCTAGGACAGGGGGCAATGGACTATGGCTACACCTTC.

The CDR3 spells CASSWTSGRARIFDEQFF. CDR3 in DNA: TGTGCCAGCAGCTGGACTAGCGGGAGGGCCAGAATCTTCGATGAGCAGTTCTTC. The genes are TRBV7-4 and TRBJ2-1, with 15 bases matching TRBD2. The V and J ends lost 4 bases and 8 bases, in that order; junction bases with no gene match: 12. CDR3 length equals 18 residues. The germline V gene has CDR1 SGHVT and CDR2 SQSDAQ.

This chain links TRBV30 with TRBJ2-7, with D perhaps TRBD1 (5 bases). V was clipped by 2 bases and J by 7 bases, with 15 bases between them. The CDR3 runs 13 residues. CDR1 is GTSNPN and CDR2 is SVGIG in the germline V gene (reference sequence). CDR3 amino acids: CAWSRGIMLEQYF. The DNA of the CDR3 is TGTGCCTGGAGTAGGGGCATCATGTTGGAGCAGTACTTC.

The V call is TRBV7-8, the J call TRBJ1-4; D is unclear. V dropped 5 bases and J dropped 7 bases, with 17 bases sitting between them. This CDR3 has 15 residues. Per germline, CDR1 SGHVS and CDR2 FQNEAQ. In DNA, the CDR3 is TGTGCCAGCAGCCCTAATACGGGTTCGAGTGAAAAACTGTTTTTT. Encoded protein: CASSPNTGSSEKLFF.